This entry concerns a single TCR beta chain. These data are taken from a study of CXCR3-negative and CXCR3-positive naive CD8 T cells. The CDR3 has 15 residues. Germline V CDR1 and CDR2: MNHEY, SMNVEV (reference sequence). The TRB cDNA libraries were prepared by 5' RACE with UMI labels. TCRdb re-called the 5' RACE reads and gives one entry per CDR3 protein, without DNA. This sample carries 50,000 to 75,000 distinct CDR3 sequences, with approximately 4.5% going to the ten biggest clones. The TCR comes from a human donor in good health. Some clones in this sample may be carry-over from other donors' samples. Sequencing used naive CXCR3- CD8+ T cells from blood. Subset of the sample: CD45RO-CCR7+CD27+CD95- naive CD8+ T cells lacking CXCR3 (TNR3-). The chain carries TRBV27 and TRBJ2-1; the TCRdb call, TRBD2, lacks DNA for checking. CDR3 amino acids: CASSSGLVINNEQFF.